The 18 T cell receptor beta chains given below trace back to one sample, sequenced in a study of blood T cell repertoires in COVID-19. Generated by immunoSEQ multiplex PCR, the TCRdb table keeps only in-frame clones and is missing some. The table records roughly 260,000 clones, around nine tenths of them present only once. Sequenced material: peripheral blood. The origin of the receptors is a man in his forties who had recovered from COVID-19.

The CDR3 DNA reads TGTGCCAGCAGCCAAGACCCACTAGCGGGAGGTCTCAATGAGCAGTTCTTC. This gives the protein CASSQDPLAGGLNEQFF. This chain joins TRBV3-1 (or the pseudogene TRBV3-2) and TRBJ2-1, with TRBD2 matching over 12 bases. J gave up 6 bases and V 0 bases, and 6 bases lay outside the gene matches. Germline-derived CDR1 and CDR2 are LGHDT and YNNKEL (reference sequence). CDR3 size: 17 residues.

The chain uses TRBV11-2 and TRBJ2-1; D uncertain. The CDR3 covers 14 residues. Germline assignment: CDR1 SGHAT and CDR2 FQNNGV. Deletions cut 2 bases from V and 6 bases from J, with 11 bases between. DNA of the CDR3: TGTGCCAGCAGCTTATTGGGTCGAGGCAATGAGCAGTTCTTC. Amino acid sequence: CASSLLGRGNEQFF.

This chain uses TRBV5-1 with TRBJ2-7, with 10 bases lining up with TRBD1. CDR1 is SGHRS and CDR2 is YFSETQ in the germline V gene. V was clipped by 5 bases and J by 5 bases; unmatched bases: 7. CDR3 length: 14 residues. CDR3 in DNA: TGCGCCAGCAGTCGGACCGGGACAGGGGACGAGCAGTACTTC. It codes for CASSRTGTGDEQYF.

V is TRBV29-1 and J is TRBJ2-3; D possibly corresponds to TRBD2 (6 bases). The CDR3 spans 17 residues. Germline V gene sequence: CDR1 SQVTM, CDR2 ANQGSEA. V lost 6 bases and J lost 5, with 27 bases in between. The chain's CDR3 is CSVSGSSGNPYIDTQYF. CDR3 DNA: TGCAGCGTCTCTGGGAGTAGCGGAAACCCCTATATAGATACGCAGTATTTT.

The chain couples TRBV7-9 to TRBJ2-3; 9 nucleotides match TRBD2. Germline V lookup: CDR1 SEHNR, CDR2 FQNEAQ (reference sequence). Trimming at V came to 1 base and at J to 0 bases, leaving 11 bases not matched to a gene. The CDR3 totals 19 residues. The CDR3, as DNA: TGTGCCAGCAGCTTAGGGTGGGCTAGCGGGGAGGAGAGCACAGATACGCAGTATTTT. Amino acids: CASSLGWASGEESTDTQYF.

This chain connects TRBV7-9 to TRBJ2-2; D is uncertain. V was cut by 5 bases and J by 4 bases, with 17 bases left in between. Germline CDR1 reads SEHNR; CDR2 reads FQNEAQ (reference sequence). The CDR3 sequence is 16 residues long. CDR3: CASSNPRKKSTGELFF. The DNA for the CDR3 is TGTGCCAGCAGCAACCCGCGGAAAAAGAGCACCGGGGAGCTGTTTTTT.

This chain connects TRBV6-1 to TRBJ1-1, with D unclear. V was shortened by 1 base and J by 5 bases, with 5 bases between the two germline ends. The germline V gene encodes CDR1 MNHNS and CDR2 SASEGT. The CDR3 is 12 amino acids. The CDR3 reads CASSEGRTEAFF. The CDR3 nucleotides are TGTGCCAGCAGTGAAGGCAGAACTGAAGCTTTCTTT.

V usage is TRBV29-1 and J usage is TRBJ1-2, with 7 positions matching TRBD1. CDR1 and CDR2 from the germline V gene are SQVTM and ANQGSEA. Trimming at V came to 6 bases and at J to 4 bases, leaving 11 bases not matched to a gene. The CDR3 has 14 residues. CDR3 sequence reads: CSVSLAGTAYGYTF. CDR3 in DNA: TGCAGCGTGAGCCTGGCCGGGACAGCCTATGGCTACACCTTC.

The V gene is TRBV27, the J gene TRBJ2-1; 16 positions agree with TRBD2. The CDR3 length is 18 residues. Per the germline V gene, CDR1 is MNHEY and CDR2 is SMNVEV (reference sequence). V was pared by 6 bases and J by 2 bases, with 7 bases of the junction left unmatched. CDR3 DNA: TGTGCCAGCAGCCCGGGACTAGCGGGAGGGATCACCTACAATGAGCAGTTCTTC. Translation gives CASSPGLAGGITYNEQFF.

V usage is TRBV6-5 and J usage is TRBJ2-5; D remains unclear. The CDR3 spans 14 residues. Trimming cost V 2 bases and J 3 bases, with 10 bases left between them. CDR1 MNHEY and CDR2 SVGAGI come from the germline V gene. The CDR3 DNA reads as TGTGCCAGCAGTTACGGTTTTCTAAAAGAGACCCAGTACTTC. Protein product: CASSYGFLKETQYF.

CDR3 nucleotides: TGTGCCAGCTCAGAAGCTAATCAGCCCCAGCATTTT. This codes for CASSEANQPQHF. The chain has TRBV18 and TRBJ1-5; D remains unclear. Per the germline V gene, CDR1 is KGHSH and CDR2 is LQKENI. This CDR3 spans 12 amino acids. Trimming cost V 5 bases and J 4 bases, with 6 bases left between them.

The gene calls are TRBV5-8 and TRBJ2-5; D perhaps matches TRBD2 (5 bases). CDR3 length equals 16 residues. Per the germline V gene, CDR1 is SGHTS and CDR2 is YDEGEE. V was pared by 4 bases and J by 2 bases, with 18 bases between. CDR3 sequence (DNA): TGTGCCAGCAGCCTCTCTTCCCGAGGGCCGCAAGAGACCCAGTACTTC. Protein: CASSLSSRGPQETQYF.

This chain joins TRBV9 and TRBJ2-1; 8 nucleotides align to TRBD1. The CDR3 sequence is 17 residues long. Germline values: CDR1 SGDLS, CDR2 YYNGEE. The junction had 10 bases not matched to a gene; V was cut back by 1 base and J by 4 bases. The CDR3 DNA follows: TGTGCCAGCAGCGTAAGTATATCGGGACAGGAGTACAATGAGCAGTTCTTC. It encodes CASSVSISGQEYNEQFF.

The V and J genes are TRBV9 and TRBJ2-3, with TRBD2 identical over 12 bases. V trimming: 2 bases; J trimming: 2 bases; junction bases outside the gene matches: 9. This CDR3 comprises 18 residues. Per the germline V gene, CDR1 is SGDLS and CDR2 is YYNGEE. In DNA, the CDR3 is TGTGCCAGCAGCGTGGCTGGACTAGCGGGGCTCCACACAGATACGCAGTATTTT. Protein: CASSVAGLAGLHTDTQYF.

V and J are TRBV7-8 and TRBJ2-7; 7 nucleotides align to TRBD2. The ends lost 3 bases at V and 0 bases at J; junction bases unmatched: 5. The germline CDR1 and CDR2 sequences are SGHVS and FQNEAQ. The CDR3 extends over 15 amino acids. The CDR3 DNA follows: TGTGCCAGCAGCTTGGAGCGGGGTAGCTCCTACGAGCAGTACTTC. Protein product: CASSLERGSSYEQYF.

This clone was observed a single time. The chain couples TRBV28 to TRBJ2-1; D is unresolved. Germline V gives CDR1 MDHEN, CDR2 SYDVKM. Trimming took off 6 bases at V and 14 bases at J, with 14 bases between the two ends. The CDR3 contains 11 residues. CDR3: CASSHRSAEFF. CDR3 sequence (DNA): TGTGCCAGCAGCCACCGGTCCGCGGAGTTCTTC.

The chain employs TRBV7-8 and TRBJ2-7; TRBD2 matches at 14 bases. Per the germline V gene, CDR1 is SGHVS and CDR2 is FQNEAQ. The CDR3 is 18 residues long. Trimming took 2 bases from V and 1 from J; bases not matched to a gene: 7. CDR3 loop: CASSLSWTSGGLSYEQYF. DNA for the CDR3: TGTGCCAGCAGCTTAAGTTGGACTAGCGGGGGGTTGTCCTACGAGCAGTACTTC.

The chain employs TRBV29-1 and TRBJ2-1, with a weak D call TRBD1 (5 bases). The ends were cut back, 2 bases at V and 3 bases at J, with 8 bases in the middle. Germline CDR1 is SQVTM and CDR2 is ANQGSEA. This CDR3 contains 13 residues. For the CDR3, the DNA is TGCAGCGTTGAAAGGGGATTCTACAATGAGCAGTTCTTC. This sequence encodes CSVERGFYNEQFF.